The 27 T cell receptor beta chains presented below share a single source sample, sequenced in a study of human T cells and chemical hapten exposure. Time point here: patch test 1, 2 weeks after DPC sensitization. Treatment of the sample: therapeutic diphenylcyclopropenone sensitization with weekly scalp DPC. TCRdb reprocessed the RACE reads with MiXCR, giving one entry per CDR3 protein. The sample has about 120,000 distinct CDR3 sequences, around 15% seen once; the top ten hold around 0.99%. Here the sequenced sample was whole blood, taken in connection with sensitization to the hapten diphenylcyclopropenone (DPC). The source is a man between 18 and 35 years old with alopecia areata. Some clones in this sample may be carry-over from other donors' samples.

This clonotype was seen a few times. The rearrangement joins TRBV18 to TRBJ2-3, with 7 bases identical to TRBD1. The V segment lost 3 bases and the J segment 4 bases; nucleotides outside the gene matches: 4. CDR1 is KGHSH, CDR2 LQKENI, per germline. This CDR3 has 14 amino acids. The CDR3 loop is CASSPRGTADTQYF. The CDR3 DNA reads as TGTGCCAGCTCACCCAGGGGGACGGCAGATACGCAGTATTTT.

The rearrangement joins TRBV12-3 or TRBV12-4 to TRBJ2-1; TRBD2 aligns across 7 bases. Germline trimming cut 5 bases from V and 10 bases from J; bases unmatched to any gene: 8. The CDR3 spans 13 residues. For the CDR3, the DNA is TGTGCCAGCAGTACGACTAGCTACAGAGAGCAGTTCTTC. The encoded protein is CASSTTSYREQFF.

This clonotype was recorded a few times. The V and J genes are TRBV4-2 and TRBJ1-1; TRBD1 is a possible D gene (6 bases). Trimming removed 5 bases from V and 6 bases from J, with 16 bases in between. The germline V gene has CDR1 LGHNA and CDR2 YNFKEQ. The length of the CDR3 is 14 residues. This CDR3 is CASSLRKGGPEAFF. CDR3 sequence (DNA): TGTGCCAGCAGCTTACGCAAAGGGGGGCCTGAAGCTTTCTTT.

This clonotype was detected a few times. The rearrangement links TRBV6-2 or TRBV6-3 to TRBJ2-7; the D gene is possibly TRBD1 (6 bases). The CDR3 covers 13 residues. Germline lookup yields CDR1 MNHEY and CDR2 SVGEGT. V was trimmed by 5 bases and J by 5 bases, leaving 13 bases between them. CDR3 residues: CASSRQAFHEQYV. DNA for the CDR3: TGTGCCAGCAGTCGACAGGCTTTCCACGAGCAGTACGTC.

This clonotype was observed a handful of times. The J gene is TRBJ2-7, the V gene TRBV19; the match to TRBD1 covers 8 bases. The J segment lost 7 bases and the V segment lost 4 bases, leaving 6 bases of the junction unmatched. CDR1 LNHDA and CDR2 SQIVND come from the germline V gene (reference sequence). This CDR3 region has 13 residues. CDR3 sequence: CASSNRQGMEQYV. CDR3 bases: TGTGCCAGTAGTAACAGACAGGGGATGGAGCAGTACGTC.

This clonotype was seen a few times. The J gene is TRBJ2-1, the V gene TRBV7-9; the D is unclear. V dropped 1 base and J dropped 8 bases, with 12 bases sitting between them. The CDR3 length is 14 residues. CDR1 SEHNR and CDR2 FQNEAQ come from the germline V gene (reference sequence). Written as DNA, the CDR3 is TGTGCCAGCAGCTTAGGACGGATTTGGGATGAGCAGTTCTTC. Its translation is CASSLGRIWDEQFF.

V gene TRBV7-2 combines with J gene TRBJ1-4, with D maybe TRBD1 (6 bases). Trimming took off 5 bases at V and 8 bases at J, with 18 bases between the two ends. Germline V CDR1 and CDR2: SGHTA, FQGNSA. The CDR3 extends over 15 amino acids. The CDR3 coding sequence is TGTGCCAGCAGCCCCGGCCCCCAGGACAGCGAAAAACTGTTTTTT. Residues: CASSPGPQDSEKLFF.

This clonotype turned up a few times. This chain joins TRBV28 and TRBJ1-6, with 7 nucleotides matching TRBD1. The CDR3 runs to 18 residues. In germline, CDR1 is MDHEN, CDR2 SYDVKM. The trim removed 6 bases at V and 4 bases at J, leaving 15 bases unmatched. The CDR3 DNA reads as TGTGCCAGCAGCATACCTTCTCGGGACAGCTCATATAATTCACCCCTCCACTTT. It specifies CASSIPSRDSSYNSPLHF.

A word on this clonotype: Germline and junction disagree at one end, which may indicate a read error. The V and J genes are TRBV29-1 and TRBJ1-1; TRBD1 is a possible D gene (6 bases). This CDR3 spans 13 amino acids. Germline CDR1 and CDR2: SQVTM and ANQGSEA. The CDR3, as DNA: TGCAGCGTACAGGGCCAACGGAACGCTGAAGCTTTCTTT. Amino acid sequence: CSVQGQRNAEAFF. Full variable domain (rest looked up from reference TRBV29-1 and TRBJ1-1): SAVISQKPSRDICQRGTSLTIQCQVDSQVTMMFWYRQQPGQSLTLIATANQGSEATYESGFVIDKFPISRPNLTFSTLTVSNMSPEDSSIYLCSVQGQRNAEAFFGQGTRLTVV.

The rearrangement links TRBV4-1 to TRBJ1-3; D gene unclear. The V and J ends lost 2 bases and 4 bases respectively, with 9 bases between them. The V gene's germline CDR1 is MGHRA and CDR2 YSYEKL. The length of the CDR3 is 14 residues. For the CDR3, the DNA is TGCGCCAGCAGCCAACCCAAAAAAGGAAACACCATATATTTT. Translating gives CASSQPKKGNTIYF.

The V and J genes are TRBV11-2 and TRBJ2-7; D ambiguous. The V gene's germline CDR1 is SGHAT and CDR2 FQNNGV. This CDR3 region has 13 residues. V was trimmed by 3 bases and J by 3 bases, leaving 9 bases between them. As DNA, the CDR3 is TGTGCCAGCAGCTTGGGTCACCGCTACGAGCAGTACTTC. Translating it yields CASSLGHRYEQYF.

The chain joins TRBV7-8 to TRBJ2-7; 7 bases align to TRBD1. Germline assignment: CDR1 SGHVS and CDR2 FQNEAQ. The trim removed 2 bases at V and 0 bases at J, leaving 4 bases unmatched. This CDR3 contains 15 residues. The CDR3 DNA is TGTGCCAGCAGCTTACGTTGGGACAGCTCCTACGAGCAGTACTTC. Protein product: CASSLRWDSSYEQYF.

J is TRBJ2-5 and V is TRBV10-3; 8 bases align to TRBD1. CDR3 length: 17 residues. The trim removed 0 bases at V and 2 bases at J, leaving 8 bases unmatched. The V gene's germline CDR1 is ENHRY and CDR2 SYGVKD. Here the CDR3 reads CAISESTGTGIQETQYF. The DNA for the CDR3 is TGTGCCATCAGTGAGTCGACTGGGACAGGAATACAAGAGACCCAGTACTTC.

This chain joins TRBV6-2 or TRBV6-3 and TRBJ2-3, with 7 bases aligning to TRBD2. This CDR3 spans 14 amino acids. Germline trimming cut 4 bases from V and 5 bases from J; bases unmatched to any gene: 6. Per germline, CDR1 MNHEY and CDR2 SVGEGT. The CDR3 spells CASSFSLARDTQYF. The CDR3 coding sequence is TGTGCCAGCAGTTTCTCACTAGCGAGAGATACGCAGTATTTT.

The rearrangement joins TRBV5-1 to TRBJ2-5, with D maybe TRBD2 (5 bases). The CDR3 has 14 amino acids. With 2 bases removed from V and 5 bases from J, the gap between germline ends came to 13 bases. Germline V gives CDR1 SGHRS, CDR2 YFSETQ. The CDR3 nucleotides read TGCGCCAGCAGCTTAGGAAGGGAGTGGGAGACCCAGTACTTC. Amino acids: CASSLGREWETQYF.

This clonotype was detected ten times or more. V usage is TRBV10-3 and J usage is TRBJ2-2; D is unresolved. V shed 6 bases and J shed 2 bases, with 13 bases lying between them. Germline V CDR1 and CDR2: ENHRY, SYGVKD. This CDR3 region has 15 residues. DNA of the CDR3: TGTGCCATCAGGACCATGTCGGGTAACACCGGGGAGCTGTTTTTT. Its translation: CAIRTMSGNTGELFF.

The chain is built from TRBV20-1 and TRBJ2-7; D possibly corresponds to TRBD2 (5 bases). The CDR3 spans 16 residues. CDR1 DFQATT and CDR2 SNEGSKA come from the germline V gene (reference sequence). V was trimmed by 4 bases and J by 0 bases, leaving 19 bases between them. The CDR3 DNA reads as TGCAGTGCTACCATGATGGTCGGAGGTTCCTCCTACGAGCAGTACTTC. Translated, it gives CSATMMVGGSSYEQYF.

In the case of this clonotype: A read error may explain this, as a much larger clone is one base away. This chain joins TRBV6-4 and TRBJ1-6; no clear D. The V and J ends lost 0 bases and 7 bases respectively, with 4 bases between them. Germline CDR1 MRHNA, CDR2 SNTAGT. The CDR3 loop spans 13 amino acids. CDR3 loop: CASSDSGNSPLHF. CDR3 in DNA: TGTGCCAGCAGTGACTCAGGGAATTCACCCCTCCACTTT.

In regard to this clonotype: One end of the junction does not line up with germline, which may come from a read error. The chain is built from TRBV7-9 and TRBJ2-7, with a possible D match to TRBD1 (6 bases). Per the germline V gene, CDR1 is SEHNR and CDR2 is FQNEAQ (reference sequence). The CDR3 has 12 amino acids. CDR3 sequence reads: CASSLETDSPNF. The CDR3 nucleotides read TGTGCCAGCAGCTTAGAAACGGACAGCCCCAACTTC.

The chain is built from TRBV7-8 and TRBJ2-5; 12 bases align to TRBD2. CDR3 size: 15 residues. Germline V gene sequence: CDR1 SGHVS, CDR2 FQNEAQ. The ends lost 11 bases at V and 4 bases at J; junction bases unmatched: 11. CDR3 region: CASGLAGPKGETQYF. The CDR3 DNA follows: TGTGCCTCTGGACTAGCGGGGCCGAAGGGAGAGACCCAGTACTTC.

The J gene is TRBJ2-5, the V gene TRBV20-1, with D possibly TRBD2 on 5 matching bases. CDR1 DFQATT and CDR2 SNEGSKA come from the germline V gene (reference sequence). The CDR3 runs to 12 residues. V was shortened by 3 bases and J by 4 bases, with 9 bases between the two germline ends. The CDR3 sequence is CSARWSGETQYF. The CDR3, as DNA: TGCAGTGCTAGGTGGAGCGGAGAGACCCAGTACTTC.

The CDR3 sequence is CSGNRDGTGELFF. The CDR3 DNA sequence: TGCAGCGGGAACAGGGACGGCACCGGGGAGCTGTTTTTT. This chain links TRBV29-1 with TRBJ2-2; possibly TRBD1 for D (6 bases). With 7 bases removed from V and 4 bases from J, the gap between germline ends came to 13 bases. Germline CDR1 and CDR2: SQVTM and ANQGSEA. This CDR3 region has 13 residues.

This clonotype has only a few counts. J is TRBJ1-2 and V is TRBV20-1; D is unresolved. V was cut by 5 bases and J by 2 bases, with 9 bases left in between. Germline assignment: CDR1 DFQATT and CDR2 SNEGSKA (reference sequence). The CDR3 extends over 12 amino acids. CDR3: CSAGRSNYGYTF. The CDR3 DNA reads as TGCAGTGCTGGACGGTCGAACTATGGCTACACCTTC.

This clonotype has just a few counts. V gene TRBV12-3 or TRBV12-4 combines with J gene TRBJ1-2; no firm D call. V lost 2 bases and J 6 bases, leaving 7 bases between the germline ends. CDR3 size: 12 residues. Here the CDR3 DNA reads TGTGCCAGCAGTTTAACGGGTAATGGCTACACCTTC. Translation: CASSLTGNGYTF.

Only a few counts were recorded for this clonotype. CDR3 amino acids: CASNGVENGDTQYF. CDR3 nucleotides: TGTGCCAGCAATGGGGTCGAGAACGGTGATACGCAGTATTTT. V gene TRBV12-3 or TRBV12-4 combines with J gene TRBJ2-3; D not certain. The CDR3 sequence is 14 residues long. Trimming took off 7 bases at V and 6 bases at J, with 17 bases between the two ends.

This clonotype has just a few counts. The genes are TRBV29-1 and TRBJ1-1, with D possibly being TRBD1 (6 bases). V lost 2 bases to trimming and J lost 1 base, with 8 bases between them. CDR3 length equals 13 residues. Germline values: CDR1 SQVTM, CDR2 ANQGSEA. CDR3 amino acids: CSVEKGQNTEAFF. The DNA of the CDR3 is TGCAGCGTTGAAAAGGGACAGAACACTGAAGCTTTCTTT.

This clonotype was observed a few times. This chain links TRBV6-2 or TRBV6-3 with TRBJ1-5; D is undetermined. CDR1 and CDR2 (germline): MNHEY, SVGEGT. This CDR3 has 12 amino acids. The germline V and J ends were trimmed by 10 bases and 2 bases, with 9 bases remaining between them. The CDR3 loop reads CATAGRNQPQHF. The CDR3 DNA reads as TGTGCCACCGCGGGTCGCAATCAGCCCCAGCATTTT.